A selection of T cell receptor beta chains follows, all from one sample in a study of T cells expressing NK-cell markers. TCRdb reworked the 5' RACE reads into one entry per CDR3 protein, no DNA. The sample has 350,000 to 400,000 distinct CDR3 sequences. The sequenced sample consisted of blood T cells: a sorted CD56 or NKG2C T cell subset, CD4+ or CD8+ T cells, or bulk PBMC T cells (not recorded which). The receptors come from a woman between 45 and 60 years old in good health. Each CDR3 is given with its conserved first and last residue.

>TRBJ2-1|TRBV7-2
CASSLSGHGNEQFF
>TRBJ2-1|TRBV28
CASSLSRLASSYNEQFF
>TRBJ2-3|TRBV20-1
CSAPRDIFTDTQYF
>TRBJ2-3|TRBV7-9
CASTSGGDTQYF
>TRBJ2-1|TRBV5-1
CASSLDPGLELNNEQFF
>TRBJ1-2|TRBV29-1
CSVEGWGRSYGYTF
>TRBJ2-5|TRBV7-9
CASSLVSGQETQYF
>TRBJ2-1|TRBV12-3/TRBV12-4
CASSLSGTSLRSEQFF
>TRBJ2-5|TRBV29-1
CSAIGPTSPLGQETQYF
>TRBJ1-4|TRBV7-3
CASSQGGGLNEKLFF
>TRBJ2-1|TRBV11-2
CASSPPFGAYNEQFF
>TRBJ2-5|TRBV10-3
CAISPRGDRGTQYF
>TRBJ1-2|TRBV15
CATSRGPPGAYTF
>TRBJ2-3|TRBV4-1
CASSQILEAQYF
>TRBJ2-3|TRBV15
CATSSREGSTTDTQYF
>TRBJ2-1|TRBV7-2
CASGPFPKRIRYNEQFF
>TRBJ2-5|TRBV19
CASSIATSGWEGTQYF
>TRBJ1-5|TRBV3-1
CASSQRAIRQPQHF
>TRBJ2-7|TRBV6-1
CASNPSVPSSYEQYF
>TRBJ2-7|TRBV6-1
CASSEAGLAFSEQYF
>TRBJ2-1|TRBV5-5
CASSPQPRWSNEQFF
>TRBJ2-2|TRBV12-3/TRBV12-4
CASSLAGLAGLGELFF
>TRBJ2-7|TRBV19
CASRTGHSAHEQYF
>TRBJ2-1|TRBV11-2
CASSFGLEQFF
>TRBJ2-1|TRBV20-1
CSAAMPGTRAYNEQFF
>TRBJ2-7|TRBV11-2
CASSPLAGGPYEQYF
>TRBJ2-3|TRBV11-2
CASSHSWDGRLASPDTQYF
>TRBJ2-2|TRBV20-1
CSARDLSSGLNTGELFF
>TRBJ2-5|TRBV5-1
CASSLGARPQETQYF
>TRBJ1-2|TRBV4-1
CASSQGENYGYTF
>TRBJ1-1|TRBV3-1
CASTNPSRGDTEAFF
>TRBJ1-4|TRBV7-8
CASSLTGNEKLFF
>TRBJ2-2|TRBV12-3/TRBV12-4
CASSLSLAEGGNTGELFF
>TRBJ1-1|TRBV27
CASTHRGAMNTEAFF
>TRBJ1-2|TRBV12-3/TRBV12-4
CASSLTGGAFHGYTF
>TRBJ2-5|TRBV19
CASSLGTSPETQYF
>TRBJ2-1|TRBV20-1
CSARRRGYNEQFF
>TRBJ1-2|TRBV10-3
CAISRTLEVYGYTF
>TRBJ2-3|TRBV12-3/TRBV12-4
CASSTSDRQTQYF
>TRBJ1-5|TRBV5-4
CASRTMGSGQPQHF
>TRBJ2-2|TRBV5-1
CASSEDRRNTGELFF